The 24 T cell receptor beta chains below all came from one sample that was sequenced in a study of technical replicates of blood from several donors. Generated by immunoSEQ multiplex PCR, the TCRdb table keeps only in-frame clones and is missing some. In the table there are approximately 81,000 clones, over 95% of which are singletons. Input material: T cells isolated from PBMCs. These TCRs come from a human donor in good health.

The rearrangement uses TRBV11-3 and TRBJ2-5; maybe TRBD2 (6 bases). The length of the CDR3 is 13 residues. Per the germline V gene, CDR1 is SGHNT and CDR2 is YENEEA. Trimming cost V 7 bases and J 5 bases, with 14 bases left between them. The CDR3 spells CASTIGGWETQYF. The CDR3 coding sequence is TGTGCCAGCACCATAGGAGGGTGGGAGACCCAGTACTTC.

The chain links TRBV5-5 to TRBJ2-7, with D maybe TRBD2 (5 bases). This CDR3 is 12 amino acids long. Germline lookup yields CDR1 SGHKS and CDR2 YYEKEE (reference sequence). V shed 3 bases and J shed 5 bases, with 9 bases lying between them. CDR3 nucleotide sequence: TGTGCCAGCAGCTCCCTCGGGGACGAGCAGTACTTC. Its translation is CASSSLGDEQYF.

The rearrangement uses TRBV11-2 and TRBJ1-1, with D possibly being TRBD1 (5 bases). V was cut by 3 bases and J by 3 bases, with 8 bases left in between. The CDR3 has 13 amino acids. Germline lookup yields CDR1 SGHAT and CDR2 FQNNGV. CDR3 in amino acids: CASSFGRDTEAFF. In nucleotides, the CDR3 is TGTGCCAGCAGCTTCGGCAGGGACACTGAAGCTTTCTTT.

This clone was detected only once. The CDR3 DNA sequence: TGTGCCAGCAGCTTAGCGGATTCATTAGCGGGAGGGTGGTACCAAGAGACCCAGTACTTC. Amino acid sequence: CASSLADSLAGGWYQETQYF. The V gene is TRBV7-2, the J gene TRBJ2-5; 11 nucleotides line up with TRBD2. Germline CDR1 SGHTA, CDR2 FQGNSA. There are 20 residues in the CDR3. V trimming: 0 bases; J trimming: 0 bases; junction bases outside the gene matches: 12.

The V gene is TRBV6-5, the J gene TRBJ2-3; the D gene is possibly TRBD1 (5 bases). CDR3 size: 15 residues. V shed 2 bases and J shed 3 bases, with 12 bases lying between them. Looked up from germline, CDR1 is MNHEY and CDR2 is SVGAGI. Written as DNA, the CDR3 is TGTGCCAGCAGTTACGCAATCCAGGGAACAGATACGCAGTATTTT. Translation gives CASSYAIQGTDTQYF.

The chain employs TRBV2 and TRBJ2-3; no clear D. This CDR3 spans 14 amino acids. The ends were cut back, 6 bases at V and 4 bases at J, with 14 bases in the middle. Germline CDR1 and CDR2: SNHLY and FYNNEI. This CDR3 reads CASSARASADTQYF. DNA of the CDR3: TGTGCCAGCAGCGCAAGAGCGTCCGCAGATACGCAGTATTTT.

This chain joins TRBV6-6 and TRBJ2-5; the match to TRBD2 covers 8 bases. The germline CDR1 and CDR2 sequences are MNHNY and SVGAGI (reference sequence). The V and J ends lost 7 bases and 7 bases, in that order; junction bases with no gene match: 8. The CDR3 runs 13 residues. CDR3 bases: TGTGCCAGCAAGATTCCGGCGGGAGGGACCCAGTACTTC. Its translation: CASKIPAGGTQYF.

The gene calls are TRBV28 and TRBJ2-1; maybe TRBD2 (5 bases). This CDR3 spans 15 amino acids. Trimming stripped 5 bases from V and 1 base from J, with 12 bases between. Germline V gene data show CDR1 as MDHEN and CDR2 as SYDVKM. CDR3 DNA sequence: TGTGCCAGCAGTAAACCCGGGATATCCTACAATGAGCAGTTCTTC. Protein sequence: CASSKPGISYNEQFF. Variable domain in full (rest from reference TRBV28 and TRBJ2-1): DVKVTQSSRYLVKRTGEKVFLECVQDMDHENMFWYRQDPGLGLRLIYFSYDVKMKEKGDIPEGYSVSREKKERFSLILESASTNQTSMYLCASSKPGISYNEQFFGPGTRLTVL.

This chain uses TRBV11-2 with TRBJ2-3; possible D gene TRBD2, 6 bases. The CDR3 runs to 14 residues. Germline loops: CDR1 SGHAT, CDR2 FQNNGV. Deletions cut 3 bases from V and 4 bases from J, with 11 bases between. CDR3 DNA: TGTGCCAGCAGCTTTGGGGGAGGCTCAGATACGCAGTATTTT. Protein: CASSFGGGSDTQYF.

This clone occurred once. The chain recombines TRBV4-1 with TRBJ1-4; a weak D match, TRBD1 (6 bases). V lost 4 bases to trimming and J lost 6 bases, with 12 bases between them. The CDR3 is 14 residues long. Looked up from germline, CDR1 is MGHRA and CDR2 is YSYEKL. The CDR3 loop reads CASSLGGLHEKLFF. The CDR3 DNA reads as TGCGCCAGCAGCCTGGGGGGGCTCCATGAAAAACTGTTTTTT.

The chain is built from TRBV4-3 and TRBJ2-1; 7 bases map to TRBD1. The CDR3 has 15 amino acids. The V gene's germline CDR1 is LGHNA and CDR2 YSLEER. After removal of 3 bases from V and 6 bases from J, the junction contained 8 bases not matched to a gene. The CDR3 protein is CASSHMDRTFNEQFF. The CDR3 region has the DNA TGCGCCAGCAGCCACATGGACAGGACGTTCAATGAGCAGTTCTTC.

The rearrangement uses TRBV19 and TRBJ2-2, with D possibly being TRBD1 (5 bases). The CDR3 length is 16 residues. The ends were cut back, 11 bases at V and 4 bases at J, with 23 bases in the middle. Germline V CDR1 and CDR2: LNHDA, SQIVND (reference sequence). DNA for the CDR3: TGTGCCTGCCAGGGTTGGGGCGGTGAGTTCACCGGGGAGCTGTTTTTT. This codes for CACQGWGGEFTGELFF.

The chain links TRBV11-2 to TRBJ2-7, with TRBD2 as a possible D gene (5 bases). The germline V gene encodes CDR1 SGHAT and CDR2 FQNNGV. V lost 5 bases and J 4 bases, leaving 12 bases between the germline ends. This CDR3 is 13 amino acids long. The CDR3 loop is CASSPSSRYEQYF. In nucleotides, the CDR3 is TGTGCCAGCAGCCCTAGCTCGAGGTACGAGCAGTACTTC.

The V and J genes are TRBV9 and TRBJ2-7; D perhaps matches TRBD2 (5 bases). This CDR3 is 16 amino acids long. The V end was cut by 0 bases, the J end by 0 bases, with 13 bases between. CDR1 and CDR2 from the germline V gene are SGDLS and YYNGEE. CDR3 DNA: TGTGCCAGCAGCGTAGGAGGGTGGGGAACCTCCTACGAGCAGTACTTC. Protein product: CASSVGGWGTSYEQYF.

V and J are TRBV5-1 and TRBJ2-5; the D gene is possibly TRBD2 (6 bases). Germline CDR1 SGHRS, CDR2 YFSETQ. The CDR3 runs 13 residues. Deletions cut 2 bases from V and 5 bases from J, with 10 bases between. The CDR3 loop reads CASSLSSGETQYF. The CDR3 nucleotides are TGCGCCAGCAGCTTATCCAGCGGGGAGACCCAGTACTTC.

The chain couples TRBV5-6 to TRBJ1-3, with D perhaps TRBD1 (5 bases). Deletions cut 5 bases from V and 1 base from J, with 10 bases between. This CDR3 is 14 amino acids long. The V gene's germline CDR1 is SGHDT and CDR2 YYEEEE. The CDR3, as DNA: TGTGCCAGCAGTCGTACAGGTTCTGGAAACACCATATATTTT. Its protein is CASSRTGSGNTIYF.

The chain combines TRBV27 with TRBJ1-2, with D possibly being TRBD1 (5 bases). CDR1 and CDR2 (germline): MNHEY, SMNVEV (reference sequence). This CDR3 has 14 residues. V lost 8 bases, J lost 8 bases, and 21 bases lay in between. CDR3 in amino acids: CASAYRGGVSGYTF. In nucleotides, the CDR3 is TGTGCCAGCGCCTATCGCGGGGGGGTGTCGGGCTACACCTTC.

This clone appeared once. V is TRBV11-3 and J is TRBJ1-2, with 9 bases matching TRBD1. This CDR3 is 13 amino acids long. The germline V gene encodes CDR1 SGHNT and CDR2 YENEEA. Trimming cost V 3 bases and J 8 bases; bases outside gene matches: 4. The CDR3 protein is CASSFGTGTGYTF. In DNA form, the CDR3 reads TGTGCCAGCAGCTTTGGGACAGGGACGGGCTACACCTTC.

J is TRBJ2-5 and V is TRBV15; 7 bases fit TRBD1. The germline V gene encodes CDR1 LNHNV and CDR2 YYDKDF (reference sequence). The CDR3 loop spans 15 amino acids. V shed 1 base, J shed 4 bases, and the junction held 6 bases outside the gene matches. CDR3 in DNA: TGTGCCACCAGCAGAGTGAGACAGGGAACAGAGACCCAGTACTTC. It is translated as CATSRVRQGTETQYF.

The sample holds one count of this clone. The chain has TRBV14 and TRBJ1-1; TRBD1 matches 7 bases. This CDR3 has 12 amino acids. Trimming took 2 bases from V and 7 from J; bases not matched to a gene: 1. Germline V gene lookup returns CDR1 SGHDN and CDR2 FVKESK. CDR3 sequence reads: CASSQWDSEAFF. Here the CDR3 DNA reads TGTGCCAGCAGCCAATGGGACAGTGAAGCTTTCTTT.

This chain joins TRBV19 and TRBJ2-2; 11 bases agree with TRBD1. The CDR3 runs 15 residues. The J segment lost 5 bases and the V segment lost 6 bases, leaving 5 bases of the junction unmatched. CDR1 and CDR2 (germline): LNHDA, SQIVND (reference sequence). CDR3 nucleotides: TGTGCCAGTAGGGACAGGGGGCTTTGGACCGGGGAGCTGTTTTTT. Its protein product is CASRDRGLWTGELFF. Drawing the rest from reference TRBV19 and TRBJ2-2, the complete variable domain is DGGITQSPKYLFRKEGQNVTLSCEQNLNHDAMYWYRQDPGQGLRLIYYSQIVNDFQKGDIAEGYSVSREKKESFPLTVTSAQKNPTAFYLCASRDRGLWTGELFFGEGSRLTVL.

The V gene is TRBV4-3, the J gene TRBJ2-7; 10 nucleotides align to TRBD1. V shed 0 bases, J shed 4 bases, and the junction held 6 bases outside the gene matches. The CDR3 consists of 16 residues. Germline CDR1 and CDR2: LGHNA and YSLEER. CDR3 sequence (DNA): TGCGCCAGCAGCCAAGATGCCGGGACAGGGGAGTACGAGCAGTACTTC. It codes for CASSQDAGTGEYEQYF.

DNA of the CDR3: TGTGCCAGTAGTATCGGAACCCGGGCGGGTGAAAAACTGTTTTTT. It is translated as CASSIGTRAGEKLFF. This rearrangement joins TRBV19 to TRBJ1-4; D is unresolved. The CDR3 has 15 residues. V was pared by 3 bases and J by 7 bases, with 15 bases between. CDR1 is LNHDA and CDR2 is SQIVND in the germline V gene (reference sequence).

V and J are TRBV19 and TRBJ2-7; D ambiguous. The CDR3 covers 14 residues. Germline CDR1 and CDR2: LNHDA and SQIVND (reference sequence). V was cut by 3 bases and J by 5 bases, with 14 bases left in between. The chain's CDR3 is CASSIGIVTHEQYF. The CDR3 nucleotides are TGTGCCAGTAGTATCGGTATCGTAACCCACGAGCAGTACTTC. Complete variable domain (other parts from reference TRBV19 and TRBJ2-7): DGGITQSPKYLFRKEGQNVTLSCEQNLNHDAMYWYRQDPGQGLRLIYYSQIVNDFQKGDIAEGYSVSREKKESFPLTVTSAQKNPTAFYLCASSIGIVTHEQYFGPGTRLTVT.